What follows is one T cell receptor beta chain and its context. The antigen it binds to is not known. One base away there is no much larger clone; base qualities are not given. The data belong to a study of technical replicates of blood from a few donors (dated by TCRdb to 2017 to 2019). The library was prepared using the immunoSEQ multiplex PCR assay. TCRdb took this table from immuneACCESS and kept in-frame rearrangements with V and J called. Such tables lack part of the clones; where checked against another copy, unresolved V genes explain under half of the gap, and the rest is unexplained. The sample data list around 83,000 clones, and approximately 92% of these were observed just once. Over 0.35% of the sample is taken by the ten largest. After removal of 5 bases from V and 5 bases from J, the junction retains 7 bases not matched to a gene. Its CDR3 holds 15 amino acids, cysteine through phenylalanine. Only the CDR3 DNA stays, 45 bases, in frame from base 1. CDR1 and CDR2, looked up from the germline V gene, are SGHAT and FQNNGV.

The receptor comes from a human donor in good health. Some clones in this sample may be carry-over from other donors' samples. The specimen sequenced was T cells isolated from PBMCs. The chain couples TRBV11-2 to TRBJ2-1, and 9 bases in between align with TRBD2. CDR3 region: CASSLSGRMNNEQFF. In nucleotides, the sequence is TGTGCCAGCAGCCTGAGCGGGAGGATGAACAATGAGCAGTTCTTC. The CDR3, completed at both ends by the reference TRBV11-2 and TRBJ2-1 genes, gives the full variable domain EAGVAQSPRYKIIEKRQSVAFWCNPISGHATLYWYQQILGQGPKLLIQFQNNGVVDDSQLPKDRFSAERLKGVDSTLKIQPAKLEDSAVYLCASSLSGRMNNEQFFGPGTRLTVL.